One and the same sample provided the 21 T cell receptor beta chains below, sequenced in a study of blood T cell repertoires in COVID-19. Libraries were prepared by immunoSEQ multiplex PCR; TCRdb keeps only in-frame clonotypes and omits some of them. The sample carries 50,000 to 60,000 clones, 88% recorded once. Material for sequencing was peripheral blood. The receptors here all came from a man aged 60 to 69 with active COVID-19.

This rearrangement joins TRBV4-1 to TRBJ1-2; 8 positions agree with TRBD1. The CDR3 runs to 17 residues. The V gene's germline CDR1 is MGHRA and CDR2 YSYEKL. V lost 1 base and J lost 6; bases outside the gene matches: 13. The CDR3 loop reads CASSQVGRGRSGNGYTF. The DNA for the CDR3 is TGCGCCAGCAGCCAAGTTGGCAGGGGGCGTTCAGGGAATGGCTACACCTTC.

V and J are TRBV19 and TRBJ2-5, with 11 bases identical to TRBD2. The CDR3 is 15 residues long. V trimming: 7 bases; J trimming: 5 bases; junction bases outside the gene matches: 9. Germline V CDR1 and CDR2: LNHDA, SQIVND (reference sequence). The CDR3: CASTRSGRAVETQYF. CDR3 coding DNA: TGTGCCAGTACTCGTAGCGGGAGGGCCGTGGAGACCCAGTACTTC.

J is TRBJ2-7 and V is TRBV10-3; 9 positions agree with TRBD1. Trimming removed 7 bases from V and 3 bases from J; junction bases left unmatched: 4. CDR1 is ENHRY and CDR2 is SYGVKD in the germline V gene. The CDR3 contains 13 residues. The CDR3 region is CAITPTGGYEQYF. For the CDR3, the DNA is TGTGCCATCACCCCGACAGGGGGCTACGAGCAGTACTTC.

The chain carries TRBV15 and TRBJ2-4; 9 nucleotides match TRBD2. CDR1 is LNHNV and CDR2 is YYDKDF in the germline V gene (reference sequence). This CDR3 is built from 16 residues. Trimming at V came to 3 bases and at J to 0 bases, leaving 3 bases not matched to a gene. The CDR3 is CATSSASGAAKNIQYF. The CDR3 DNA follows: TGTGCCACCAGCAGCGCTAGCGGGGCAGCCAAAAACATTCAGTACTTC.

The chain employs TRBV7-8 and TRBJ1-2; 8 bases match TRBD1. Germline V CDR1 and CDR2: SGHVS, FQNEAQ. With V trimmed by 5 bases and J by 4 bases, 6 bases remained unmatched. This CDR3 is 14 amino acids long. In DNA, the CDR3 is TGTGCCAGCAGCGTTCGGACAGGGCCCTATGGCTACACCTTC. Translation gives CASSVRTGPYGYTF.

The chain employs TRBV19 and TRBJ1-4; tentatively, D is TRBD1 (5 bases). V lost 8 bases and J lost 7, with 20 bases in between. CDR1 and CDR2 (germline): LNHDA, SQIVND (reference sequence). The CDR3 is made up of 15 amino acids. As DNA, the CDR3 is TGTGCCAGTGGGAGGCCTGGCAGGGCCGGTGAAAAACTGTTTTTT. Residues: CASGRPGRAGEKLFF. Full variable domain (missing parts from reference TRBV19 and TRBJ1-4): DGGITQSPKYLFRKEGQNVTLSCEQNLNHDAMYWYRQDPGQGLRLIYYSQIVNDFQKGDIAEGYSVSREKKESFPLTVTSAQKNPTAFYLCASGRPGRAGEKLFFGSGTQLSVL.

This chain uses TRBV27 with TRBJ2-3, with TRBD1 identical over 8 bases. CDR3 length: 15 amino acids. The germline V gene encodes CDR1 MNHEY and CDR2 SMNVEV (reference sequence). J gave up 1 base and V 4 bases, and 4 bases lay outside the gene matches. In DNA, the CDR3 is TGTGCCAGCAGTTCGGACAGGGATCGCACAGATACGCAGTATTTT. Translation: CASSSDRDRTDTQYF.

V and J are TRBV5-8 and TRBJ1-5; TRBD1 matches at 7 bases. The J segment lost 1 base and the V segment lost 0 bases, leaving 4 bases of the junction unmatched. This CDR3 region has 16 residues. The germline V gene has CDR1 SGHTS and CDR2 YDEGEE. CDR3 sequence: CASSLGDRLSNQPQHF. CDR3 nucleotides: TGTGCCAGCAGCTTGGGGGACAGATTAAGCAATCAGCCCCAGCATTTT.

The V gene is TRBV4-1, the J gene TRBJ2-1, with 12 bases lining up with TRBD2. V dropped 1 base and J dropped 9; count of bases not matched to a gene: 4. The CDR3 sequence is 15 residues long. Germline V gives CDR1 MGHRA, CDR2 YSYEKL. CDR3: CASSQGLAGAGEQFF. The DNA for the CDR3 is TGCGCCAGCAGCCAAGGACTAGCGGGGGCCGGTGAGCAGTTCTTC.

This chain connects TRBV15 to TRBJ2-3; D is possibly TRBD2 (5 bases). The CDR3 is 11 amino acids. V was shortened by 11 bases and J by 14 bases, with 20 bases between the two germline ends. Germline V gene sequence: CDR1 LNHNV, CDR2 YYDKDF (reference sequence). The CDR3 protein is CASELAMGRYF. The CDR3 bases are TGTGCCTCTGAGCTAGCTATGGGTCGGTATTTT.

The rearrangement joins TRBV25-1 to TRBJ2-1; 8 bases fit TRBD1. The CDR3 totals 14 residues. The V segment lost 4 bases and the J segment 5 bases; nucleotides outside the gene matches: 4. Looked up from germline, CDR1 is MGHDK and CDR2 is SYGVNS. DNA for the CDR3: TGTGCCAGCAGTGTGGGACAGGACGACAATGAGCAGTTCTTC. Translation: CASSVGQDDNEQFF.

V is TRBV4-1 and J is TRBJ2-1; 12 bases agree with TRBD2. The length of the CDR3 is 19 residues. J lost 6 bases, V lost 0 bases, and 12 bases had no gene match. Germline CDR1 is MGHRA and CDR2 is YSYEKL. CDR3 protein: CASSQDKASGRAGGNEQFF. In nucleotides, the CDR3 is TGCGCCAGCAGCCAAGATAAGGCTAGCGGGAGGGCCGGGGGCAATGAGCAGTTCTTC.

This clone was picked up one time. The chain links TRBV6-5 to TRBJ2-1; 7 bases agree with TRBD2. CDR3 length: 14 residues. The V and J ends lost 11 bases and 7 bases, in that order; junction bases with no gene match: 14. Germline V gives CDR1 MNHEY, CDR2 SVGAGI. The CDR3 region is CAGSSGPSENEQFF. The CDR3 DNA reads TGTGCCGGATCTAGCGGCCCTTCGGAGAATGAGCAGTTCTTC.

The rearrangement links TRBV5-1 to TRBJ2-7, with TRBD1 matching over 10 bases. Germline V gene sequence: CDR1 SGHRS, CDR2 YFSETQ. The junction had 4 bases not matched to a gene; V was cut back by 4 bases and J by 3 bases. This CDR3 has 14 amino acids. CDR3 in DNA: TGCGCCAGCAGCCGACGGACAGGGGGCTACGAGCAGTACTTC. Translated: CASSRRTGGYEQYF.

The V and J genes are TRBV6-6 and TRBJ2-7; weak D call: TRBD1 (5 bases). Germline V gene sequence: CDR1 MNHNY, CDR2 SVGAGI (reference sequence). Trimming cost V 1 base and J 7 bases, with 14 bases left between them. The CDR3 extends over 14 amino acids. The CDR3 loop reads CASSYWAGKEEQYF. For the CDR3, the DNA is TGTGCCAGCAGTTACTGGGCAGGGAAGGAAGAGCAGTACTTC.

The J gene is TRBJ2-1, the V gene TRBV18, with 11 bases lining up with TRBD1. V lost 3 bases and J lost 6; bases outside the gene matches: 4. Germline CDR1 and CDR2: KGHSH and LQKENI. The CDR3 runs 15 residues. CDR3 region: CASSPGQGASNEQFF. The CDR3 bases are TGTGCCAGCTCACCCGGACAGGGGGCGTCCAATGAGCAGTTCTTC.

Here the CDR3 reads CASSEAELAGVETQYF. The CDR3 DNA reads TGTGCCAGCAGTGAAGCCGAACTAGCGGGAGTAGAGACCCAGTACTTC. The V gene is TRBV6-1, the J gene TRBJ2-5, with 11 bases matching TRBD2. V was pared by 0 bases and J by 4 bases, with 4 bases of the junction left unmatched. The CDR3 extends over 16 amino acids. Germline lookup yields CDR1 MNHNS and CDR2 SASEGT.

The V call is TRBV11-2, the J call TRBJ2-5, with D possibly matching TRBD2 (5 bases). V was shortened by 6 bases and J by 4 bases, with 18 bases between the two germline ends. Germline V gene lookup returns CDR1 SGHAT and CDR2 FQNNGV. The CDR3 length is 15 residues. CDR3 sequence (DNA): TGTGCCAGCAGGGGTATAAGAAGGAGGTTAGAGACCCAGTACTTC. The encoded protein is CASRGIRRRLETQYF.

The chain links TRBV5-1 to TRBJ2-4; 10 positions agree with TRBD1. V was pared by 4 bases and J by 8 bases, with 6 bases of the junction left unmatched. The CDR3 totals 14 residues. CDR1 and CDR2 from the germline V gene are SGHRS and YFSETQ. The CDR3 is CASSMGQGRDIQYF. The CDR3 nucleotides are TGCGCCAGCAGCATGGGACAGGGGCGAGACATTCAGTACTTC. The variable domain in full, completed from reference TRBV5-1 and TRBJ2-4, reads KAGVTQTPRYLIKTRGQQVTLSCSPISGHRSVSWYQQTPGQGLQFLFEYFSETQRNKGNFPGRFSGRQFSNSRSEMNVSTLELGDSALYLCASSMGQGRDIQYFGAGTRLSVL.

This clone showed up just once. This chain links TRBV4-1 with TRBJ1-1; D is perhaps TRBD1 (5 bases). The germline gives CDR1 MGHRA, CDR2 YSYEKL. CDR3 length equals 12 residues. Trimming shortened V by 2 bases and J by 7 bases, and 8 bases separated the two germline ends. The CDR3 coding sequence is TGCGCCAGCAGCCAATCAGGGTTTGAAGCTTTCTTT. This sequence encodes CASSQSGFEAFF.

J is TRBJ2-7 and V is TRBV15; 8 bases line up with TRBD2. Looked up from germline, CDR1 is LNHNV and CDR2 is YYDKDF (reference sequence). V dropped 4 bases and J dropped 5; count of bases not matched to a gene: 4. CDR3 length: 13 residues. CDR3 protein: CATSTGRGHEQYF. DNA of the CDR3: TGTGCCACCAGCACCGGGAGGGGACACGAGCAGTACTTC.